The clone carrying this T cell receptor (beta chain) has only a few counts. As yet, its antigen is unknown. The data belong to a study of T-cell reconstitution after alpha-beta-depleted transplantation in children. This CDR3 has 15 amino acids. V lost 3 bases, J lost 3 bases, and 4 bases stayed unmatched. Germline lookup yields CDR1 SGHDT and CDR2 YYEEEE. Study results and caveats: Alpha-beta T cells about two months after transplant reportedly derived from several hundred expanded graft clones.

During its preparation, the TCRbeta library received unique molecular identifiers. Each CDR3 protein gets one entry after TCRdb re-called the PCR reads with MiXCR. The sample contains fewer than 1 million distinct CDR3 sequences, 15% to 20% of which appear only once. The sequencing used PBMCs, mostly from graft donor cells, collected 360 days after TCRalphabeta/CD19-depleted stem cell transplant. The chain employs TRBV5-6 and TRBJ2-7; 12 nucleotides match TRBD1. This TCR was sampled from a male patient aged 5 to 17 who had a stem cell transplant for acute lymphoblastic leukemia, so the T cells may come from the graft donor. As DNA, the CDR3 is TGTGCCAGCAGCTACCGGGACAGGGGGCTCTACGAGCAGTACTTC. It yields the protein CASSYRDRGLYEQYF.